This T cell receptor (beta chain) derives from a study of shared clonotypes between healthy human individuals. The run depth of the assay was deep. TCRdb keeps only in-frame clones here, not all; method: immunoSEQ multiplex PCR. The sample records around 600,000 clones, about 95% being singletons. As defined, naive CD8 cells were CD45RO-negative and positively selected for CCR7, with terminally differentiated effector memory CD45RA+ cells excluded. The sample comprised naive CD8+ T cells sorted from blood. The receptor was isolated from a woman in her thirties in good health.

CDR3 sequence reads: CASSSTMGDEQYF. In DNA form, the CDR3 reads TGTGCCAGCAGCTCTACGATGGGTGACGAGCAGTACTTC. The chain carries TRBV5-4 and TRBJ2-7; D remains unclear. Germline V gene lookup returns CDR1 SGHNT and CDR2 YYREEE (reference sequence). The CDR3 loop spans 13 amino acids. V dropped 3 bases and J dropped 5 bases, with 12 bases sitting between them.